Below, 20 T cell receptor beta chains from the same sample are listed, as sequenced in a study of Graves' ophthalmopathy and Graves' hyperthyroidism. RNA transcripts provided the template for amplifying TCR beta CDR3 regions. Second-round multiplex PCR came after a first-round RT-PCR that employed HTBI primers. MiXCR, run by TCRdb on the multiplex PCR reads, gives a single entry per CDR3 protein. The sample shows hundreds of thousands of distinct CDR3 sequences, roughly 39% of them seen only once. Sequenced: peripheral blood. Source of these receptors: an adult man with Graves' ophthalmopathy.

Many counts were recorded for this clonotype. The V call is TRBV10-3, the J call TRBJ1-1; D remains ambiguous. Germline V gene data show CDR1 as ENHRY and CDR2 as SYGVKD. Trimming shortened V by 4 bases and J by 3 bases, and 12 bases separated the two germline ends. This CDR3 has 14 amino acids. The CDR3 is CAISAPGRHTEAFF. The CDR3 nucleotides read TGTGCCATCAGTGCACCCGGACGCCACACTGAAGCTTTCTTT.

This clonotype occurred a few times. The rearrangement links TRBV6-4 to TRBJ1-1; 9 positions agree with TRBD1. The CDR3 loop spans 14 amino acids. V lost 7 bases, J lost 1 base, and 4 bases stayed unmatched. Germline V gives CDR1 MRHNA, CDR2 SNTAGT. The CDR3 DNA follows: TGTGCCAGCATTCGACAGGGGGGGAACACTGAAGCTTTCTTT. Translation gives CASIRQGGNTEAFF.

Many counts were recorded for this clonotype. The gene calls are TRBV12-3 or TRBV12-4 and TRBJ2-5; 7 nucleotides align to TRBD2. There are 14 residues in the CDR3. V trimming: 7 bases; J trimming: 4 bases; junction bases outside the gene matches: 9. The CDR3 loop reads CASKELGEGETQYF. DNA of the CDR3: TGTGCCAGCAAGGAACTAGGGGAGGGAGAGACCCAGTACTTC.

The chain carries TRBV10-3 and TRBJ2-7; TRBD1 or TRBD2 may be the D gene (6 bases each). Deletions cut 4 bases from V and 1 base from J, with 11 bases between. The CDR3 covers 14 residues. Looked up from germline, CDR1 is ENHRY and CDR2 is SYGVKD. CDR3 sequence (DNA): TGTGCCATCAGTGTTGGGGGGCGGTCCTACGAGCAGTACTTC. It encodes CAISVGGRSYEQYF.

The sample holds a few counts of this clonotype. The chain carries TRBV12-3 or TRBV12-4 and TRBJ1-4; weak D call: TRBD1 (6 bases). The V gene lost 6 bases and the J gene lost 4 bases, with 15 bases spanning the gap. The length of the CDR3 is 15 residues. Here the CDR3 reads CASSPMGAGNEKLFF. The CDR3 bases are TGTGCCAGCAGCCCCATGGGGGCAGGTAATGAAAAACTGTTTTTT.

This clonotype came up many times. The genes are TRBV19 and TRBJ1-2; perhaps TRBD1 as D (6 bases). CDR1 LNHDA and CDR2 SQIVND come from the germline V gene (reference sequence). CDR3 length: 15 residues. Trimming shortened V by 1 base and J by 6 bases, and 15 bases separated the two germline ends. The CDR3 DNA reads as TGTGCCAGTAGTATAGTTGCAGGGGTAGGAGATGGCTACACCTTC. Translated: CASSIVAGVGDGYTF.

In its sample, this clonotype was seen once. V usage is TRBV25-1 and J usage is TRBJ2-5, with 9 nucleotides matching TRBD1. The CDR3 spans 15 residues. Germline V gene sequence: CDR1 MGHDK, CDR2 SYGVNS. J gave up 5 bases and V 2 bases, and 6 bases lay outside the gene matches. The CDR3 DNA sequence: TGTGCCAGCAGTGAAACCGGGACAGGGTGGGAGACCCAGTACTTC. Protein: CASSETGTGWETQYF.

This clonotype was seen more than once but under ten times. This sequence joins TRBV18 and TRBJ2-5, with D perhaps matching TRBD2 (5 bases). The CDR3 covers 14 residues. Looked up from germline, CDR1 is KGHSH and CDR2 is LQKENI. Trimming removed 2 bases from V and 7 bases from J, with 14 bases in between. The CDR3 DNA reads TGTGCCAGCTCACCAGGGTCCTCCGAGGGGACCCAGTACTTC. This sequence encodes CASSPGSSEGTQYF.

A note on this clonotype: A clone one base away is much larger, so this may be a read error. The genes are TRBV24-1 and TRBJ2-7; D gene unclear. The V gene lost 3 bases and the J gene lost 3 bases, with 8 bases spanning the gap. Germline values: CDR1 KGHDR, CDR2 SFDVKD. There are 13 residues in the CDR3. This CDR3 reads CATSDGGDYEQYF. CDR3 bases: TGTGCCACCAGTGATGGCGGAGACTACGAGCAGTACTTC.

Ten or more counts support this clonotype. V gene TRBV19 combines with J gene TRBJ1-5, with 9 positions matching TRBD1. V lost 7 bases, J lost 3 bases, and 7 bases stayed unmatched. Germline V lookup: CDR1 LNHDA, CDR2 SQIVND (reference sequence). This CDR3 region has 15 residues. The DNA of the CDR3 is TGTGCCAGTATCGCGGGACAGGGAATCAATCAGCCCCAGCATTTT. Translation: CASIAGQGINQPQHF.

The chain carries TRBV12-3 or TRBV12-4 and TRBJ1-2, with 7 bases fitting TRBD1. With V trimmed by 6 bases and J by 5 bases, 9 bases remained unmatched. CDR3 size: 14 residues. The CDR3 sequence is CASRPRQGGYGYTF. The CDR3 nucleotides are TGTGCCAGCAGGCCTCGACAGGGAGGTTATGGCTACACCTTC.

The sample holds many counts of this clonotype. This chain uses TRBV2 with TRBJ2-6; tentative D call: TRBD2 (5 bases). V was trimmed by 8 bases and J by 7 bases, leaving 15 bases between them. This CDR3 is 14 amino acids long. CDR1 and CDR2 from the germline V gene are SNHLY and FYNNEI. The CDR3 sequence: CASLREPTANVLTF. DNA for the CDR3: TGTGCCAGCCTCCGGGAACCGACTGCCAACGTCCTGACTTTC. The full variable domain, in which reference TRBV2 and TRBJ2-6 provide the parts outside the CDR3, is EPEVTQTPSHQVTQMGQEVILRCVPISNHLYFYWYRQILGQKVEFLVSFYNNEISEKSEIFDDQFSVERPDGSNFTLKIRSTKLEDSAMYFCASLREPTANVLTFGAGSRLTVL.

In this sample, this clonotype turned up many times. CDR3 DNA sequence: TGTGCCAGCAGCCAAAGGACATATGAAGCTTTCTTT. It specifies CASSQRTYEAFF. The V call is TRBV16, the J call TRBJ1-1; weak D call: TRBD1 (5 bases). In germline, CDR1 is KGHSY, CDR2 FQNENV. The CDR3 covers 12 residues. The V end lost 2 bases, the J end lost 7 bases, and 8 bases lay between the germline ends.

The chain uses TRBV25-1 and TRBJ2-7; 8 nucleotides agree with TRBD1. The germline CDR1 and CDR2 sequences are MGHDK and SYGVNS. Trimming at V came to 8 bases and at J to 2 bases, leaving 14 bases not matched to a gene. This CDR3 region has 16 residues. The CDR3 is CASSPAAGQVPYEQYF. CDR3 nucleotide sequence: TGTGCCAGCTCACCGGCGGCGGGACAGGTGCCCTACGAGCAGTACTTC.

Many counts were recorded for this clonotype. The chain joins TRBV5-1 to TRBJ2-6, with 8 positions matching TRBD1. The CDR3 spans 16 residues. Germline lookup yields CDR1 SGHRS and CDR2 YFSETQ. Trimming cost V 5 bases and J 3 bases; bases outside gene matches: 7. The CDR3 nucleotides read TGCGCCAGCAGAGGGCCAGGGGGCATTGGGGCCAACGTCCTGACTTTC. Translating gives CASRGPGGIGANVLTF.

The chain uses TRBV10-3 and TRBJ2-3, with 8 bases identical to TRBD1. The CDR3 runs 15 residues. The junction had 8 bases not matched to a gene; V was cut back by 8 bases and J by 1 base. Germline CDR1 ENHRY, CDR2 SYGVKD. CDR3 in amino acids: CAILGPGQGTDTQYF. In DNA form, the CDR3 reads TGTGCCATCCTAGGCCCGGGACAGGGCACAGATACGCAGTATTTT.

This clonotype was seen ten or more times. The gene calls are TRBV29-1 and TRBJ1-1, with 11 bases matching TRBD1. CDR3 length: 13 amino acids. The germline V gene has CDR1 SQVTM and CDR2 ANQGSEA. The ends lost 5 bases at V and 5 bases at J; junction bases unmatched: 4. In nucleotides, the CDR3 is TGCAGCGTTTCGGACAGGGGGCCAACTGAAGCTTTCTTT. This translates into CSVSDRGPTEAFF. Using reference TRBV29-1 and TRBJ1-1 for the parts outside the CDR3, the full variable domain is SAVISQKPSRDICQRGTSLTIQCQVDSQVTMMFWYRQQPGQSLTLIATANQGSEATYESGFVIDKFPISRPNLTFSTLTVSNMSPEDSSIYLCSVSDRGPTEAFFGQGTRLTVV.

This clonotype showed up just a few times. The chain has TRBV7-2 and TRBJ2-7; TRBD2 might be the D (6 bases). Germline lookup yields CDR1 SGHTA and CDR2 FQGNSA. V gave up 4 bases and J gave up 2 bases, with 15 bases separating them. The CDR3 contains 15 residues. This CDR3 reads CASSSSWRGTYEQYF. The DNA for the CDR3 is TGTGCCAGCAGCTCCTCTTGGCGGGGTACCTACGAGCAGTACTTC.

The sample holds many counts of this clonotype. As DNA, the CDR3 is TGTGCCAGCAGCGGGGTGACTTCCTCCTATAATTCACCCCTCCACTTT. Protein: CASSGVTSSYNSPLHF. The chain uses TRBV7-2 and TRBJ1-6, with D uncertain. Germline V gene lookup returns CDR1 SGHTA and CDR2 FQGNSA. V gave up 5 bases and J gave up 0 bases, with 11 bases separating them. The CDR3 loop spans 16 amino acids.

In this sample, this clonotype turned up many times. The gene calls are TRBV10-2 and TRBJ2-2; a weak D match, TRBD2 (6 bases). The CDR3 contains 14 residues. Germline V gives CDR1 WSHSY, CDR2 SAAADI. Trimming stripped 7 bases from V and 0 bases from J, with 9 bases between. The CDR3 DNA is TGCGCCAGCACGGGACTGGCGAACACCGGGGAGCTGTTTTTT. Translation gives CASTGLANTGELFF.